This is a list of T cell receptor beta chains from one sample in a study of blood T cell repertoires in COVID-19. Only in-frame clones appear in the TCRdb table, and some are missing; sequencing was by immunoSEQ multiplex PCR. The sample carries about 120,000 clones, about 80% recorded once. The sample taken for sequencing was peripheral blood. The receptors were sampled from an elderly woman with acute or convalescent COVID-19. Both conserved end residues are part of each CDR3. D genes are given only for firm matches. Expanded clones get a size class; other rows say once, few or many, or leave the size out.

13	TRBJ2-7	TRBV3-1/TRBV3-2	NA	TRBD2	TGTGCCTCTAAAAGAGCGGGAGGGGCCGAGCAGTACTTC	CASKRAGGAEQYF
14	TRBJ1-3	TRBV19	NA	TRBD1	TGTGCCAGTAGCGACAGGGCGGCTGGAAACACCATATATTTT	CASSDRAAGNTIYF
15	TRBJ2-1	TRBV28	NA	NA	TGTGCCAGCAGTTTAGGAGGGCGTCAGAATCTTGAGCAGTTCTTC	CASSLGGRQNLEQFF
15	TRBJ1-2	TRBV4-2	NA	TRBD1	TGTGCCAGCAGCCAAGACAGGGGGCGAGACTATGGCTACACCTTC	CASSQDRGRDYGYTF
14	TRBJ2-3	TRBV30	once	TRBD2	TGTGCCGTGGAGGGACTAGCGGGCGTGGGTATGCAGTATTTT	CAVEGLAGVGMQYF
18	TRBJ2-5	TRBV4-2	NA	NA	TGTGCCAGCAGCCAAAGCCTCGTATTCGGGGGGCGCATGGAGACCCAGTACTTC	CASSQSLVFGGRMETQYF
15	TRBJ2-1	TRBV5-6	NA	TRBD2	TGTGCCAGCAGCTTGATTGGCGGGAGGGCTGATGAGCAGTTCTTC	CASSLIGGRADEQFF
17	TRBJ2-5	TRBV5-1	once	TRBD1	TGCGCCAGCAGCTTGGCTGGGACAGGTGTTAGTGGTGGGACCCAGTACTTC	CASSLAGTGVSGGTQYF
16	TRBJ1-6	TRBV7-9	NA	NA	TGTGCCAGCAGACCACAGGGAGTCGGCTATAATTCACCCCTCCACTTT	CASRPQGVGYNSPLHF
13	TRBJ1-2	TRBV5-6	NA	NA	TGTGCCAGCAGCTCGTTGACTGATTATGGCTACACCTTC	CASSSLTDYGYTF
18	TRBJ2-2	TRBV18	NA	NA	TGTGCCAGCTCACCCATGGCCACTGCCATTAGGAGAACCGGGGAGCTGTTTTTT	CASSPMATAIRRTGELFF
13	TRBJ1-2	TRBV19	NA	NA	TGTGCCAGTAGTATAGACCTCAGGGGTGGCTACACCTTC	CASSIDLRGGYTF
15	TRBJ1-5	TRBV10-2	NA	NA	TGCGCCAGCAGTGAGTCGTCGGGGGGCGGATGGCCCCAGCATTTT	CASSESSGGGWPQHF
14	TRBJ2-7	TRBV25-1	NA	NA	TGTGCCAGCAGTCGGGACACTGCCTCCTACGAGCAGTACTTC	CASSRDTASYEQYF
14	TRBJ2-1	TRBV9	NA	TRBD2	TGTGCCAGCAGCGTAGGGACTAGAGACAATGAGCAGTTCTTC	CASSVGTRDNEQFF
13	TRBJ2-5	TRBV4-1	few	NA	TGCGCCAGCAGCCAAACAAGGGGGGAGACCCAGTACTTC	CASSQTRGETQYF
16	TRBJ2-3	TRBV27	few	TRBD2	TGTGCCAGCAGTTTTACTAGCGGGAGCGAGACAGATACGCAGTATTTT	CASSFTSGSETDTQYF
16	TRBJ2-3	TRBV10-3	NA	NA	TGTGCCATCAGTGAGGGACAGAGGGTGGACCTGGATACGCAGTATTTT	CAISEGQRVDLDTQYF
16	TRBJ2-6	TRBV12-5	NA	TRBD1	TGTGCTAGTGGCTTCCTGACAGGGGCTGGGGCCAACGTCCTGACTTTC	CASGFLTGAGANVLTF
12	TRBJ2-1	TRBV5-1	NA	NA	TGCGCCAGCAGCTTGTACGGGGATGAGCAGTTCTTC	CASSLYGDEQFF
13	TRBJ2-7	TRBV28	NA	TRBD1	TGTGCCAGCAGAACAGGGGGCATGGACGAGCAGTACTTC	CASRTGGMDEQYF
15	TRBJ2-3	TRBV5-1	NA	TRBD1	TGCGCCAGCAGCCCGGGGACAGGTTTAACAGATACGCAGTATTTT	CASSPGTGLTDTQYF
14	TRBJ2-3	TRBV27	few	NA	TGTGCCAGCAGTTTCCGGCACAGTACAGATACGCAGTATTTT	CASSFRHSTDTQYF
17	TRBJ1-6	TRBV28	few	TRBD1	TGTGCCAGCAGTCCGCCCCTCGGACAGGGGGCGGGTTCACCCCTCCACTTT	CASSPPLGQGAGSPLHF
17	TRBJ2-7	TRBV6-4	NA	NA	TGTGCCAGCAGTGGGAGCAGGCCGCTGCGGGTGAGGTACGAGCAGTACTTC	CASSGSRPLRVRYEQYF
17	TRBJ2-1	TRBV27	once	TRBD1	TGTGCCAGCAGTTCCGACCTTCGGACAGGGAGACACAATGAGCAGTTCTTC	CASSSDLRTGRHNEQFF